What follows is one T cell receptor beta chain and its context. PCR primers comprised 60 Vbeta and 13 Jbeta primers. Sequenced by immunoSEQ multiplex PCR; TCRdb stores in-frame clones only, minus some. This listing includes about 130,000 clones. CDR1 is MNHEY and CDR2 is SVGAGI in the germline V gene. This CDR3 is built from 13 residues. The V end was cut by 5 bases, the J end by 4 bases, with 12 bases between. The sample is drawn from a study of cytomegalovirus exposure and HLA in healthy donors. This chain links TRBV6-5 with TRBJ2-7, with a weak D call TRBD1 (5 bases). This TCR came from a man aged 25 to 40 in good health and CMV-seronegative. Material: PBMCs. For the CDR3, the DNA is TGTGCCAGCAGTCCTCAGGGATCTTACGAGCAGTACTTC. It codes for CASSPQGSYEQYF.